These T cell receptor beta chains were read from a single sample in a study of human T cells and chemical hapten exposure. In TCRdb, the 5' RACE reads were re-called with MiXCR into one record per CDR3 protein. The profile shows tens of thousands of distinct CDR3 sequences, roughly 15% of them singletons. These receptor sequences come from a female donor in good health. The CDR3 runs from the conserved cysteine through the conserved F or W. Fields, in order: clone size, V gene, D gene, J gene, CDR3 DNA, CDR3 protein. The D gene is left open where the match is weak. Some rows mark clone size as missing; the rest say once, few, many or name a class of expanded clone.

NA	TRBV2	NA	TRBJ2-1	TGTGCCAGCAGTGAAGCTGGCGGGGGCCGTTACAATGAGCAGTTCTTC	CASSEAGGGRYNEQFF
few	TRBV29-1	NA	TRBJ2-1	TGCAGCGTTGAAGCCATTCGGGATGAGCAGTTCTTC	CSVEAIRDEQFF
NA	TRBV20-1	TRBD2	TRBJ2-7	TGCAGTGCTGAACCGGGACTAGCGGGGACTTACAACTACGAGCAGTACTTC	CSAEPGLAGTYNYEQYF
few	TRBV6-6	NA	TRBJ2-6	TGTGCCAGCAGTAATAGTCTGGTCTCTGGGGCCAACGTCCTGACTTTC	CASSNSLVSGANVLTF
NA	TRBV3-1	TRBD1	TRBJ2-2	TGTGCCAGCAGCCAAGTCATTGGGACAGGGATGATGACCGGGGAGCTGTTTTTT	CASSQVIGTGMMTGELFF
NA	TRBV4-1	TRBD2	TRBJ2-1	TGCGCCAGCAGCCAAGATAGCGGGAGGGGGTACAATGAGCAGTTCTTC	CASSQDSGRGYNEQFF
NA	TRBV5-5	TRBD1	TRBJ2-3	TGTGCCAGCAGCTTGGTAGGGACAGGACTTGGGGATACGCAGTATTTT	CASSLVGTGLGDTQYF
NA	TRBV20-1	NA	TRBJ2-2	TGCAGTGCTAGCAGGGGTGAGGAGCTGTTTTTT	CSASRGEELFF
few	TRBV6-2/TRBV6-3	NA	TRBJ2-3	TGTGCCAGCAGTTTGACTCGAGATACGCGGTATTTT	CASSLTRDTRYF
NA	TRBV19	NA	TRBJ2-7	TGTGCCAGTAGTTTATACCGGGACGGTGCCTACGAGCAGTACTTC	CASSLYRDGAYEQYF
NA	TRBV5-6	TRBD2	TRBJ2-1	TGTGCCAGCAGCTTCTCCCGACTAGCGGACTACAATGAGCAGTTCTTC	CASSFSRLADYNEQFF
many	TRBV6-4	TRBD2	TRBJ2-1	TGTGCCAGCAGTGACGGGACTAGCGCCTACAATGAGCAGTTCTTC	CASSDGTSAYNEQFF
many	TRBV28	NA	TRBJ2-6	TGTGCCACCTCGCGAGGGATATTAGCCGTCCTGACTTTC	CATSRGILAVLTF
NA	TRBV10-3	NA	TRBJ2-7	TGTGCCATCACGGAGAGCGGGTACAGCCACGAGCAGTACTTC	CAITESGYSHEQYF
NA	TRBV4-3	TRBD1	TRBJ2-1	TGCGCCAGCAGCCAAGATACTGGACAGGCGAGGAGGCAGTTCTTC	CASSQDTGQARRQFF
many	TRBV12-3/TRBV12-4	NA	TRBJ1-1	TGTGCCAGCAGTTTAATAAGTGGGACTGAAGCTTTCTTT	CASSLISGTEAFF
NA	TRBV12-3/TRBV12-4	TRBD2	TRBJ2-2	TGTGCCAGCAGTCTCGGGACTAGCGTCATCTCTATCGGGGAGCTGTTTTTT	CASSLGTSVISIGELFF
NA	TRBV2	NA	TRBJ1-1	TGTGCCAGCAGTAACCAACAAGGGGCGGGCACTGAAGCTTTCTTT	CASSNQQGAGTEAFF
NA	TRBV18	NA	TRBJ2-5	TGTGCCAGCTCACCCGGGACGAAGGAGACCCAGTACTTC	CASSPGTKETQYF
NA	TRBV7-9	TRBD1	TRBJ2-7	TGTGCCAGCAGCGCACAGGGGGCGGTGTACGAGCAGTACTTC	CASSAQGAVYEQYF
few	TRBV7-2	NA	TRBJ2-7	TGTGCCAGCAGCCGGAGCTCCTACGAGCAGTACTTC	CASSRSSYEQYF
few	TRBV12-3/TRBV12-4	TRBD2	TRBJ2-1	TGTGCCAGCAGTTTAGCAAGGCTAGCGGGGCTAAGACGGCATTCCTACAATGAGCAGTTCTTC	CASSLARLAGLRRHSYNEQFF
NA	TRBV19	TRBD1	TRBJ1-2	TGTGCCAGTAGTCCTCGACAGGGGGCGGACTATGGCTACACCTTC	CASSPRQGADYGYTF
few	TRBV20-1	TRBD2	TRBJ2-3	TGCAGTGCTAGCGGACTAGCGGGGGGTACCGATACGCAGTATTTT	CSASGLAGGTDTQYF